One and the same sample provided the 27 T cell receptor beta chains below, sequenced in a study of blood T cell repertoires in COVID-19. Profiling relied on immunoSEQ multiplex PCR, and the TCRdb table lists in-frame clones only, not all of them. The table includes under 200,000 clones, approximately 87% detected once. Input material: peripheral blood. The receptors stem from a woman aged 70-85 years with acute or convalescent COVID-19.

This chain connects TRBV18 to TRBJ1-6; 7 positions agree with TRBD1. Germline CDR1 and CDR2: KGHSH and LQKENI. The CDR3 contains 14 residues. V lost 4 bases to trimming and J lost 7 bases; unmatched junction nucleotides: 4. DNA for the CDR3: TGTGCCAGCTCACTAACAGGGGCAAATTCACCCCTCCACTTT. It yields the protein CASSLTGANSPLHF. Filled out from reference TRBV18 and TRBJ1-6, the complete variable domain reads NAGVMQNPRHLVRRRGQEARLRCSPMKGHSHVYWYRQLPEEGLKFMVYLQKENIIDESGMPKERFSAEFPKEGPSILRIQQVVRGDSAAYFCASSLTGANSPLHFGNGTRLTVT.

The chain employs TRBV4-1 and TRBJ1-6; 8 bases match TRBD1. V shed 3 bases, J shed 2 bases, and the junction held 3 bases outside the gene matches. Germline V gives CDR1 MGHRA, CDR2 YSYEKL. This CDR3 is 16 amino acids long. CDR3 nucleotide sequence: TGCGCCAGCAGCCATAGACAGGGGACCTATAATTCACCCCTCCACTTT. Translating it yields CASSHRQGTYNSPLHF.

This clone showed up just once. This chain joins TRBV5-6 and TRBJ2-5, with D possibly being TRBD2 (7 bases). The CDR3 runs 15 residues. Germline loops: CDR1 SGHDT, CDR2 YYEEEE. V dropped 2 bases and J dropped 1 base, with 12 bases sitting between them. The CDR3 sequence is CASSLGGLTQETQYF. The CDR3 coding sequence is TGTGCCAGCAGCTTAGGGGGACTAACCCAAGAGACCCAGTACTTC.

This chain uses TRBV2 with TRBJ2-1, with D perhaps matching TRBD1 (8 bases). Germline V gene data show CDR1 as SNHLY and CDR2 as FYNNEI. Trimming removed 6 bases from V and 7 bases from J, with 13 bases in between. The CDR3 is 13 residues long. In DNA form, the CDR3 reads TGTGCCAGCAGGGACAGGGAGGGGAATGAGCAGTTCTTC. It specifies CASRDREGNEQFF.

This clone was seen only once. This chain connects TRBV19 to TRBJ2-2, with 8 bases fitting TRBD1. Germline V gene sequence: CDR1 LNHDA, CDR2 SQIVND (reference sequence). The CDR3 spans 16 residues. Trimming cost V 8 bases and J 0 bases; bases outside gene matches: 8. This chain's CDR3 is CASFDRGGPNTGELFF. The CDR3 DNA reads TGTGCCAGTTTCGACAGGGGAGGCCCGAACACCGGGGAGCTGTTTTTT.

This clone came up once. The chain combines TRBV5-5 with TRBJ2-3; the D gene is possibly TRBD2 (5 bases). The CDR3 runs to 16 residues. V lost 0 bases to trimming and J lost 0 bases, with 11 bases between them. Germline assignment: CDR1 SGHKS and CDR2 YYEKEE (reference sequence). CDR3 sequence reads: CASSLELSSSTDTQYF. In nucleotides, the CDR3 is TGTGCCAGCAGCTTGGAACTCTCTAGCAGCACAGATACGCAGTATTTT.

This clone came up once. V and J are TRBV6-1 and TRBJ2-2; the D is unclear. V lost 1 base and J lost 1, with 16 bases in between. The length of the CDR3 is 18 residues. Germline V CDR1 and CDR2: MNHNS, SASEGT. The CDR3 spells CASSEVLVGPLNTGELFF. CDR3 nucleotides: TGTGCCAGCAGTGAAGTATTAGTTGGTCCGCTGAACACCGGGGAGCTGTTTTTT.

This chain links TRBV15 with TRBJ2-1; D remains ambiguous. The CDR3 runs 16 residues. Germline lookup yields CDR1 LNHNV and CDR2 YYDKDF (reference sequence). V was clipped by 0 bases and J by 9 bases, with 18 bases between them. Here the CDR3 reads CATSRDGQVGLAEQFF. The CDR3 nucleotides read TGTGCCACCAGCAGAGATGGGCAGGTGGGTTTGGCTGAGCAGTTCTTC.

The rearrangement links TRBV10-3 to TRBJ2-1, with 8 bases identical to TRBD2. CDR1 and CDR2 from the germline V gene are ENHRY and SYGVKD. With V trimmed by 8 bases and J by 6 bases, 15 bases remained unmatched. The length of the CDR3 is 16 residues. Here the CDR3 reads CAIGTSGRGPGNEQFF. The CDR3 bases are TGTGCCATCGGAACGAGCGGGAGAGGACCCGGCAATGAGCAGTTCTTC.

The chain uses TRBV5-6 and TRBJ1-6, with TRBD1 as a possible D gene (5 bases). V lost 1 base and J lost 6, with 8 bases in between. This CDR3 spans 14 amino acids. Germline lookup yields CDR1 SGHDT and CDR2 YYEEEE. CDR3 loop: CASSLPQGNSPLHF. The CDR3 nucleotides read TGTGCCAGCAGCTTGCCCCAGGGTAATTCACCCCTCCACTTT.

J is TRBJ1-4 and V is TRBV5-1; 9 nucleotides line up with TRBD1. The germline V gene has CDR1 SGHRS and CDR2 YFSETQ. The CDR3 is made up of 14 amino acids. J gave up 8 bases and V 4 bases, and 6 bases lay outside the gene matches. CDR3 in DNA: TGCGCCAGCAGCCCGGGACAGGGACTGGAAAAACTGTTTTTT. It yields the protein CASSPGQGLEKLFF. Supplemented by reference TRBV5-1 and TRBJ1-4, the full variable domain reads KAGVTQTPRYLIKTRGQQVTLSCSPISGHRSVSWYQQTPGQGLQFLFEYFSETQRNKGNFPGRFSGRQFSNSRSEMNVSTLELGDSALYLCASSPGQGLEKLFFGSGTQLSVL.

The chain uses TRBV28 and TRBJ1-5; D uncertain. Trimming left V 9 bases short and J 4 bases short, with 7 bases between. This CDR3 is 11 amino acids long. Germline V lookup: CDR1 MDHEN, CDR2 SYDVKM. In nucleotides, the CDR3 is TGTGCCAGTAACTCGAATCAGCCCCAGCATTTT. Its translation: CASNSNQPQHF.

Here the CDR3 DNA reads TGTGCCAGCAGTTCTCGACTAGAAGGGTTCTACGAGCAGTACTTC. Translating it yields CASSSRLEGFYEQYF. The rearrangement uses TRBV28 and TRBJ2-7; TRBD2 is a possible D gene (6 bases). Germline CDR1 reads MDHEN; CDR2 reads SYDVKM. CDR3 length equals 15 residues. V shed 4 bases and J shed 3 bases, with 16 bases lying between them. Full variable domain (outside the CDR3, taken from reference TRBV28 and TRBJ2-7): DVKVTQSSRYLVKRTGEKVFLECVQDMDHENMFWYRQDPGLGLRLIYFSYDVKMKEKGDIPEGYSVSREKKERFSLILESASTNQTSMYLCASSSRLEGFYEQYFGPGTRLTVT.

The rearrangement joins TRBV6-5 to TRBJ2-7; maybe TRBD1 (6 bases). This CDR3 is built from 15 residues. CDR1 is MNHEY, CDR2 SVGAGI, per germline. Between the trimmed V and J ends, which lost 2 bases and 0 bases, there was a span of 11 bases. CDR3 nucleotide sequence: TGTGCCAGCAGTTACCGGCAGGGGTTCTCCTACGAGCAGTACTTC. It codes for CASSYRQGFSYEQYF.

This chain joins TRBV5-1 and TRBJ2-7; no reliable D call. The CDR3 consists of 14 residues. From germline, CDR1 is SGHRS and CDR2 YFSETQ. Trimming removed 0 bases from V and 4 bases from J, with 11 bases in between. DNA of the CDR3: TGCGCCAGCAGCTTGGGGGCAGGTTTTTACGAGCAGTACTTC. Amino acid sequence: CASSLGAGFYEQYF.

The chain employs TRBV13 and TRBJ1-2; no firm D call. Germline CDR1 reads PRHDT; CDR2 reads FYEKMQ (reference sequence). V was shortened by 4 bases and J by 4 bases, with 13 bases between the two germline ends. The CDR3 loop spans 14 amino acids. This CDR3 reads CASSSCSRSYGYTF. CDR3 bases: TGTGCCAGCAGCTCCTGCTCGAGGAGCTATGGCTACACCTTC.

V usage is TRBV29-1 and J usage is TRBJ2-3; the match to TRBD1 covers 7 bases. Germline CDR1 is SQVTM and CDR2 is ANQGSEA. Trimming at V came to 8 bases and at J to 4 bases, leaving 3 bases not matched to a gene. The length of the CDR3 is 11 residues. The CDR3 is CSLGGPDTQYF. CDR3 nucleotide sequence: TGCAGCCTAGGGGGCCCAGATACGCAGTATTTT.

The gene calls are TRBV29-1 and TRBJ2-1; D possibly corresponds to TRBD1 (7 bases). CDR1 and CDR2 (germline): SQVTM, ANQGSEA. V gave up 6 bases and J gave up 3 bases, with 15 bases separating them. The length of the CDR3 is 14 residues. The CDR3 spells CSVRDSSLYNEQFF. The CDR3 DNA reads TGCAGCGTGCGGGACAGTAGTCTCTACAATGAGCAGTTCTTC.

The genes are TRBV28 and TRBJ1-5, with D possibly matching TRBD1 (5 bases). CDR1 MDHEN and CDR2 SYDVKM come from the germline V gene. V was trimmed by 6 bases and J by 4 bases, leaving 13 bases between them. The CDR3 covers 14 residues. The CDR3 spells CASSRVLENQPQHF. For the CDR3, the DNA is TGTGCCAGCAGCAGGGTGCTCGAGAATCAGCCCCAGCATTTT.

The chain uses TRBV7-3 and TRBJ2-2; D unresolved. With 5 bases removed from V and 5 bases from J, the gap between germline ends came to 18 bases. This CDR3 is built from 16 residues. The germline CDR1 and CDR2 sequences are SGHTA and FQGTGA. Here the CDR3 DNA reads TGTGCCAGCAGCCCAACCGGCAATACGAGGACCGGGGAGCTGTTTTTT. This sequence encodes CASSPTGNTRTGELFF.

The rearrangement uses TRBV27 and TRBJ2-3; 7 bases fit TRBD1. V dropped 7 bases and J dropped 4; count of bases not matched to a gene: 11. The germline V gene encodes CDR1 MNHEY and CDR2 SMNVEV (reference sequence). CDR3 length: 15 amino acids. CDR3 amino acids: CASNTMTGLADTQYF. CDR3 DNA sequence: TGTGCCAGCAACACCATGACAGGGTTGGCAGATACGCAGTATTTT.

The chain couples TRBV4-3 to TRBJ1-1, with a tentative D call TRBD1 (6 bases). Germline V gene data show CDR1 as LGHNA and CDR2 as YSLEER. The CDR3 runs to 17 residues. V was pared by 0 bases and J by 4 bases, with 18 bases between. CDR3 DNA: TGCGCCAGCAGCCAAGACCCCTCCCTTCGAGGGGGCACTGAAGCTTTCTTT. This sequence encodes CASSQDPSLRGGTEAFF.

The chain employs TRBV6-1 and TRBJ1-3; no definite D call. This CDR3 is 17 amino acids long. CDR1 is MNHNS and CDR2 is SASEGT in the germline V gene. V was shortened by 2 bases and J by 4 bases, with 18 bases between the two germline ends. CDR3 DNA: TGTGCCAGCAGTGAAAGCCCTCCTACAGAACTGGGAAACACCATATATTTT. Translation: CASSESPPTELGNTIYF.

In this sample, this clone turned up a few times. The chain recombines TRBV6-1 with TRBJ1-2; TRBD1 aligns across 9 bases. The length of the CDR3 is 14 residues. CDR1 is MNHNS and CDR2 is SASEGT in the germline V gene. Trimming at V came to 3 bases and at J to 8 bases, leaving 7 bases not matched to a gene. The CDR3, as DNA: TGTGCCAGCAGTGAGGATTACAGGGGGCGAGGCTACACCTTC. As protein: CASSEDYRGRGYTF.

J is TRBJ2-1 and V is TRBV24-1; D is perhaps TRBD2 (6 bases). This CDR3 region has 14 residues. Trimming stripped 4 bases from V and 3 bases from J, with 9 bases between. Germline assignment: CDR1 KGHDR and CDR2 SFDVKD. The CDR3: CATSDAGLYNEQFF. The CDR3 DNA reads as TGTGCCACCAGTGACGCGGGGCTCTACAATGAGCAGTTCTTC.

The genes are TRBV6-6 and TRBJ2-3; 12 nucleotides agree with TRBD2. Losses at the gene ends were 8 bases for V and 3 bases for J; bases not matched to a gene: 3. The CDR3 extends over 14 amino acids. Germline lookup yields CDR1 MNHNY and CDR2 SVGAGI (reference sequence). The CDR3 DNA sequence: TGTGCCAGCCTCGGACTAGCGGGGACAGATACGCAGTATTTT. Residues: CASLGLAGTDTQYF.

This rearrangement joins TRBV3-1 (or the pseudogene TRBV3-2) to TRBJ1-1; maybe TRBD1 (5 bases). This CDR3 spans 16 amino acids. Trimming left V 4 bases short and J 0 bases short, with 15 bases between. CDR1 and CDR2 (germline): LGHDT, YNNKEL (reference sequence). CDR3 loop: CASSLRWGRVNTEAFF. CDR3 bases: TGTGCCAGCAGCCTTCGTTGGGGCCGAGTGAACACTGAAGCTTTCTTT.